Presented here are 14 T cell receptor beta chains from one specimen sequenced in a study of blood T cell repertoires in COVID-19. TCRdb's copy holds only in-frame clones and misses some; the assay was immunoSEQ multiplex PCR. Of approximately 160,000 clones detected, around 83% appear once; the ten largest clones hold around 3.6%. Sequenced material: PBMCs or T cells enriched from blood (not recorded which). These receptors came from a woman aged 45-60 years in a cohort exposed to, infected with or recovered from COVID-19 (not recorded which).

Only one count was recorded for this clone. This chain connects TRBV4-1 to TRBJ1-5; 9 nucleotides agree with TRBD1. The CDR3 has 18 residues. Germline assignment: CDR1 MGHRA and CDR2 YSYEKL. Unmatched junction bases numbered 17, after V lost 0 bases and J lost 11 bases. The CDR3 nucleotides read TGCGCCAGCAGCCAAGATTTCGTACGGACAGGGGTACCTCTTTCCCAGCATTTT. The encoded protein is CASSQDFVRTGVPLSQHF.

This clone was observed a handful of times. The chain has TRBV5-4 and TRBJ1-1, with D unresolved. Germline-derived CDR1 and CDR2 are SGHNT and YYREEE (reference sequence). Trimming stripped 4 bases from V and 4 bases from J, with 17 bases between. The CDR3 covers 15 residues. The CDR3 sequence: CASSLGGKASTEAFF. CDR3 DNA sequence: TGTGCCAGCAGCCTTGGAGGGAAAGCTAGCACTGAAGCTTTCTTT. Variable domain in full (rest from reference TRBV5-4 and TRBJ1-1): ETGVTQSPTHLIKTRGQQVTLRCSSQSGHNTVSWYQQALGQGPQFIFQYYREEENGRGNFPPRFSGLQFPNYSSELNVNALELDDSALYLCASSLGGKASTEAFFGQGTRLTVV.

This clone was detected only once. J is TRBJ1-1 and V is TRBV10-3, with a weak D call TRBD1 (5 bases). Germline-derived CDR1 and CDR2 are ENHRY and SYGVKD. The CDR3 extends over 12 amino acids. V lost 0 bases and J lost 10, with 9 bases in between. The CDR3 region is CAISESPGGAFF. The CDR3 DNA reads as TGTGCCATCAGTGAGTCGCCGGGGGGAGCTTTCTTT.

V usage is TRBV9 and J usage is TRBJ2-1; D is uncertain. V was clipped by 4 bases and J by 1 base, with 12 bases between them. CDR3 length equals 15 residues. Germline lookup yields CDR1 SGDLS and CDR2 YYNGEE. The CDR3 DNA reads TGTGCCAGCAGCCCCAGCTTGCGGTCCTACAATGAGCAGTTCTTC. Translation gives CASSPSLRSYNEQFF.

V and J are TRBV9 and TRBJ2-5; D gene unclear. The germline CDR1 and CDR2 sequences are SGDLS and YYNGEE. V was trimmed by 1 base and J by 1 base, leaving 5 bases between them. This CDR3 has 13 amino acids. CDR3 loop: CASSVNSQETQYF. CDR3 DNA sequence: TGTGCCAGCAGCGTAAACAGCCAAGAGACCCAGTACTTC.

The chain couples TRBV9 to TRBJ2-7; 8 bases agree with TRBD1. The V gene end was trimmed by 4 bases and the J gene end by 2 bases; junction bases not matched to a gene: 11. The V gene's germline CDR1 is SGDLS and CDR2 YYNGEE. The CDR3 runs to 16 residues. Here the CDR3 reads CASSLSPGQATYEQYF. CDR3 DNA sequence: TGTGCCAGCAGCTTAAGCCCGGGACAGGCCACCTACGAGCAGTACTTC.

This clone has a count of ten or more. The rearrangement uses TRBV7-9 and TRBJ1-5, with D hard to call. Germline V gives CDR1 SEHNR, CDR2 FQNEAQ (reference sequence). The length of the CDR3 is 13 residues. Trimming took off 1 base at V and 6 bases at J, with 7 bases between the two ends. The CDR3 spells CASSLGSSQPQHF. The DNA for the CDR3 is TGTGCCAGCAGCTTAGGTTCCTCTCAGCCCCAGCATTTT. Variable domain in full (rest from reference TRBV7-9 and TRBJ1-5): DTGVSQNPRHKITKRGQNVTFRCDPISEHNRLYWYRQTLGQGPEFLTYFQNEAQLEKSRLLSDRFSAERPKGSFSTLEIQRTEQGDSAMYLCASSLGSSQPQHFGDGTRLSIL.

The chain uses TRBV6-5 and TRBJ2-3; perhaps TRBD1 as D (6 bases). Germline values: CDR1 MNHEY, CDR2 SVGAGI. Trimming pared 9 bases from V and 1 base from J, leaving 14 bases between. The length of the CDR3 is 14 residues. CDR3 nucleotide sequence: TGTGCCAGTTACCGTGCAGGGGGCACAGATACGCAGTATTTT. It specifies CASYRAGGTDTQYF.

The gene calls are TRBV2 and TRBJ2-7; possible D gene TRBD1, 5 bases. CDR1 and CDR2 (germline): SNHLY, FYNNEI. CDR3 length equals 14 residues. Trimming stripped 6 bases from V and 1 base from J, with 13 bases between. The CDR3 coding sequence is TGTGCCAGCAGACCGGACACTCTTTCCTACGAGCAGTACTTC. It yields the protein CASRPDTLSYEQYF.

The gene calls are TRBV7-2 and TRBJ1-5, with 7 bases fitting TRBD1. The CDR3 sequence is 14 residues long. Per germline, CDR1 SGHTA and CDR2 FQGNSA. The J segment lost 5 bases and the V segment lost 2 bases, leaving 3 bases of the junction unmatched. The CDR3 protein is CASSLYRGYQPQHF. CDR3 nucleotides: TGTGCCAGCAGCTTATACAGGGGTTATCAGCCCCAGCATTTT.

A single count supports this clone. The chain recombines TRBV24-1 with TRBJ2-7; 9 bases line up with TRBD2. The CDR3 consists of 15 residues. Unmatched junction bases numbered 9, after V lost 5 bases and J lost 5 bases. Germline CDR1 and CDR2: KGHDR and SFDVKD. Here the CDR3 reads CATSGPGTSSNEQYF. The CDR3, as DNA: TGTGCCACCAGTGGGCCTGGGACTAGCAGCAACGAGCAGTACTTC.

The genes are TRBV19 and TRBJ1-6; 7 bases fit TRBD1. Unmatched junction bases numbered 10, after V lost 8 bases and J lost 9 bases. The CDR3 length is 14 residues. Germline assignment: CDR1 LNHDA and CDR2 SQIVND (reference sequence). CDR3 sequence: CASDNKGALSPLHF. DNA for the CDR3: TGTGCCAGTGACAATAAGGGGGCGCTTTCACCCCTCCACTTT.

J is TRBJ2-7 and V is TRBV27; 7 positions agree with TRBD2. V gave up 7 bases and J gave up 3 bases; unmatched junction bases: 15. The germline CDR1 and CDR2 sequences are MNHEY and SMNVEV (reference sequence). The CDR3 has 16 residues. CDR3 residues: CASNSAGAGEHYEQYF. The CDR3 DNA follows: TGTGCCAGCAACTCCGCTGGGGCGGGGGAGCACTACGAGCAGTACTTC.

This CDR3 is CASGQSPWEKLFF. The CDR3 DNA reads TGTGCCAGCGGACAGAGCCCGTGGGAAAAACTGTTTTTT. The gene calls are TRBV7-6 and TRBJ1-4, with a possible D match to TRBD1 (6 bases). Germline CDR1 reads SGHVS; CDR2 reads FNYEAQ. The V end was cut by 8 bases, the J end by 8 bases, with 15 bases between. The CDR3 covers 13 residues.